This entry features one T cell receptor beta chain sequence. Many counts were recorded for this clonotype. It lacks a known antigen. No much larger clone is present one base from it, and per-base qualities are unavailable. Library preparation used RACE. The instrument was a NextSeq 500. Library preparation attached unique molecular identifiers to individual cDNA molecules for quantitative, reproducible TCR counting. Turning to the authors' computational methods: Samples had a median of about 96,000 TCRs, with a range from roughly 23,224 to 750,000. The Decombinator software suite was used to annotate the V, J and CDR3 of the TCR reads. For the PS versus PT1 abundance plots, all samples were subsampled to the same number of TCRs (28,000). Expanded TCRs were defined as absent before sensitization and observed at least eight times at the 2-week time point. TCRdb itself trimmed the public reads at Q25 with fastp, ran MiXCR and retained productive beta chains. Identical CDR3 proteins give one entry, which carries the most common genes and DNA. TCRdb's processing, not the authors' own work, is the source of the V and J calls. The sample data list some 39,000 distinct CDR3 sequences, and 9.5% of these were observed just once. The biggest ten clones account for 20% to 30% of the sample.

The sample originates from a study of human T cells and chemical hapten exposure (dated by TCRdb to about 2021). Study-level background: For sensitization, 2% DPC in acetone was applied to a roughly 2 cm by roughly 2 cm area of upper inner arm skin. Throughout the study period of 20 to 30 weeks, patients also received therapeutic DPC doses to the scalp every week. Patch testing was done on the upper back using Finn chambers containing 0.01% DPC, and results were scored after 6 days according to International Contact Dermatitis Research Group standards. The patient cohort, mostly female, included alopecia areata with under or over 50% scalp involvement, alopecia totalis and alopecia universalis. Libraries were combined into a pool for sequencing, and differences in TCR yield between samples came mainly from small differences in library volumes within the pool. In alopecia patients, the study followed how the peripheral blood TCR repertoire changed in vivo over primary and secondary sensitization to diphenylcyclopropenone (DPC), a hapten. Blood was sampled from patients pre-sensitization (week 0) and at 2, 6 and about 24 weeks after DPC sensitization. For TCR sequencing, blood came from 25 to 35 alopecia patients at anywhere from one to four time points (pre-sensitization, 2, 6 and 24 weeks). Each blood RNA sample was used to sequence both TCR alpha and TCR beta chains. Study-wide findings and limitations: The number of PT1 expanded TCRs positively correlated with patch test score, significant at thresholds 8, 16 and 32 but not 4. Repeated subsampling changed both the strength of the expansion versus patch-test correlation and the threshold at which the correlation became significant. Because all patients had alopecia, a presumed autoimmune disease, the immune response of the patients might differ from that of healthy individuals. No change with DPC sensitization was found in the number of TCRs above 1 in 1000 frequency, and no evidence of global repertoire structure alterations was found. Significantly more large CDR3 similarity clusters were formed by expanded TCRs than by pre-sensitization or healthy control sets, consistent with antigen-driven responses.

The time point label corresponds to: patch test 3, about 24 weeks after DPC sensitization. Explained via the paper, the treatment or condition label denotes: therapeutic diphenylcyclopropenone sensitization with weekly scalp DPC. Total RNA was isolated from unfractionated whole blood collected in Tempus Blood RNA tubes. At each patch-test visit, blood was drawn before the patch test was applied. To be eligible, patients had to be aged 18 to 70, diagnosed with alopecia and judged suitable for DPC therapy, while pregnant patients were excluded. Trimming costs V 5 bases and J 0 bases, and their ends lie 10 bases apart. The germline V gene gives CDR1 as SGHAT and CDR2 as FQNNGV. The CDR3, cysteine through phenylalanine, is 14 amino acids long. Only the CDR3 part of the read is kept: 42 bases, read in frame from the first base.

Here the sequenced sample was whole blood, taken in connection with sensitization to the hapten diphenylcyclopropenone (DPC). The source is a man aged 50 or older with alopecia areata. Some clones in this sample may be carry-over from other donors' samples. Recombination linked TRBV11-2 to TRBJ1-1; the D gene cannot be named for sure. The DNA sequence is given as TGTGCCAGCAGCCCGATACTATTGAACACTGAAGCTTTCTTT. Its product reads: CASSPILLNTEAFF.